The present T cell receptor beta chain was sequenced within a study of blood T cell repertoires in COVID-19 (dated by TCRdb to about 2020). A note on the overall study: The collaborator samples originated in the United States, Italy and Spain and spanned the acute and convalescent phases of COVID-19. The prospective study material was composed of cDNA or gDNA derived from T cells, B-cell-depleted T cells, or PBMCs. The dataset comprised deeply sampled blood TCRbeta repertoires from subjects exposed to, actively infected with, or recovered from COVID-19. A freely available public database, intended as a resource for researchers studying the immune response to SARS-CoV-2, is where the repertoires were released. Samples came from the ongoing ImmuneRACE study (first 160 participants) plus 1,254 subjects from 6 global collaborators. Nearly every sample came with metadata listing a de-identified subject ID, COVID-19 status, age in years and sex. HLA class I and class II types, where available, came from metadata supplied by the sample provider rather than from assay-based typing.

About this clone itself: The antigen it recognizes is unknown. Base qualities are not at hand, and no much larger clone is one base apart.

TCRbeta CDR3 regions were amplified from genomic DNA by means of the immunoSEQ Assay, a bias-controlled multiplex PCR. Per the source publication's procedure: The number of nucleated cells in each sample was estimated by amplification of reference gene primers within the assay. To quantify the absolute abundance of each unique TCRbeta CDR3 rearrangement, sequence reads were collapsed and filtered. For each sample, productive Simpson clonality was calculated as the square root of Simpson's diversity index across productive rearrangements. What TCRdb holds here is the immuneACCESS table cut down to in-frame rearrangements. Part of the clones is not present; checked against another copy, under half of the missing clones reflect an unresolved V gene, and the others are unexplained. That table gives V, J and clone size, and the DNA gave D and trimming. This sample comprises 350,000 or so clones, roughly 90% of them detected only once. The ten largest clones represent 1% of the sample.

Findings and caveats that apply to the study as a whole: The amount of clinical and demographic metadata varied by source and participant and was provided uncurated.

Participants in the prospective study were aged roughly 18 to 89 years, lived in some 24 United States geographic areas, and enrolled through a virtual design. Cohort assignment in the prospective study relied on participant-reported clinical history from a screening survey and a study questionnaire. Recovered participants in ImmuneRACE Cohort 3 were defined as having two consecutive negative NP/OP PCR tests, clearance from a healthcare professional, or resolution of symptoms. Mobile phlebotomists in the prospective study collected whole blood, serum and a nasopharyngeal or oropharyngeal swab from every participant. Participants in the prospective study had the option to provide additional blood draws and questionnaires over a roughly two-month period. Prospective study blood samples were shipped either frozen or at room temperature before DNA extraction. The receptor's source is a woman in her 30s who had recovered from COVID-19. Sequencing input: PBMCs or T cells enriched from blood (not recorded which).

The base sequence is TGCAGTGCTAGTTCCCAGGGAGGTTATGGCTACACCTTC. Its translation is CSASSQGGYGYTF. The rearrangement joined TRBV20-1 to TRBJ1-2; the D segment could be TRBD1, given 5 matching bases. CDR1 and CDR2, looked up from the germline V gene (reference sequence), are DFQATT and SNEGSKA. The junction carries 13 bases between V and J, which are trimmed by 3 bases and 5 bases respectively. The CDR3 contains 13 residues, cysteine and phenylalanine counted. Only the CDR3 part of the read is kept: 39 bases, read in frame from the first base.